The 3 T cell receptor beta chains listed next were all sequenced from one sample in a study of blood T cell repertoires in COVID-19. Clones were sequenced by immunoSEQ multiplex PCR, and TCRdb holds only the in-frame ones, with some missing. The table shows some 80,000 clones, with around 87% occurring only once. Sequencing was performed on peripheral blood. The source of these receptors is a woman between 45 and 65 years old with active or convalescent COVID-19.

The rearrangement uses TRBV9 and TRBJ2-7; possible D gene TRBD1, 7 bases. The CDR3 sequence is 15 residues long. Trimming stripped 0 bases from V and 7 bases from J, with 17 bases between. Germline V gene sequence: CDR1 SGDLS, CDR2 YYNGEE. CDR3 sequence: CASSVGQGGAREQYF. The CDR3 DNA reads TGTGCCAGCAGCGTAGGGCAGGGGGGAGCGAGGGAGCAGTACTTC.

The genes are TRBV12-5 and TRBJ2-1; D perhaps matches TRBD1 (6 bases). Germline loops: CDR1 LGHNT, CDR2 FRNRAP. V was shortened by 0 bases and J by 4 bases, with 13 bases between the two germline ends. This CDR3 comprises 16 residues. The CDR3 spells CASGLVAGAGYNEQFF. CDR3 DNA sequence: TGTGCTAGTGGTTTGGTCGCAGGGGCTGGTTACAATGAGCAGTTCTTC. The full variable domain, rest sourced from reference TRBV12-5 and TRBJ2-1, is DARVTQTPRHKVTEMGQEVTMRCQPILGHNTVFWYRQTMMQGLELLAYFRNRAPLDDSGMPKDRFSAEMPDATLATLKIQPSEPRDSAVYFCASGLVAGAGYNEQFFGPGTRLTVL.

The CDR3 sequence: CASGLTANTEAFF. The CDR3 bases are TGTGCTAGTGGTTTAACAGCGAACACTGAAGCTTTCTTT. V gene TRBV12-5 combines with J gene TRBJ1-1; unclear D gene. The CDR3 is made up of 13 amino acids. V was shortened by 3 bases and J by 1 base, with 6 bases between the two germline ends. Looked up from germline, CDR1 is LGHNT and CDR2 is FRNRAP.